The rows below give T cell receptor beta chains drawn from one sample of a study of shared clonotypes between healthy human individuals. Sequenced by immunoSEQ multiplex PCR; TCRdb stores in-frame clones only, minus some. The repertoire includes hundreds of thousands of clones, roughly four fifths of them detected once, and around 12% sits in the top ten. Sequencing was done on a sample of PBMCs. All receptors come from a woman in her thirties or forties in good health. Some clones in this sample may be carry-over from other donors' samples. The CDR3 runs from the conserved cysteine through the conserved F or W.

TRBV5-1	TRBJ2-3	CASSFFSTDTQYF
TRBV29-1	TRBJ2-4	CSERTSGRNIQYF
TRBV4-2	TRBJ1-5	CASSPGQGASQPQHF
TRBV7-9	TRBJ1-5	CATGTGNQPQHF
TRBV7-7	TRBJ1-1	CASSLAAGGKAFF
TRBV18	TRBJ1-1	CASSDGTDYTEAFF
TRBV6-6	TRBJ2-4	CASSYPWREGKNIQYF
TRBV5-1	TRBJ2-1	CASSTSPYVEQFF
TRBV4-2	TRBJ2-1	CASSQIFRRGHEQFF
TRBV5-1	TRBJ2-7	CASSFQREGRYEQYF
TRBV7-9	TRBJ1-2	CASSLGTQPYGYTF
TRBV2	TRBJ2-7	CASSRQGAPYEQYF
TRBV30	TRBJ1-4	CAWSVEGGVGEKLFF
TRBV27	TRBJ1-1	CASSPGGGGNTEAFF
TRBV7-8	TRBJ2-3	CASSLGGTDTQYF
TRBV11-1	TRBJ2-1	CASSPKGGRSYNEQFF
TRBV6-6	TRBJ2-7	CASSQPGQANEQYF
TRBV15	TRBJ2-5	CATSRERAETQYF
TRBV19	TRBJ1-1	CASSAGQGGTEAFF
TRBV19	TRBJ2-3	CASSIGGSSADTQYF
TRBV5-4	TRBJ2-3	CASSSGTSGSTDTQYF
TRBV7-8	TRBJ2-7	CASSLAKRPHEQYF
TRBV27	TRBJ2-1	CASSFTPNPGQAYNEQFF
TRBV7-2	TRBJ2-1	CASSLAGSSYNEQFF
TRBV7-9	TRBJ2-6	CASSPGQGRSGANVLTF
TRBV5-1	TRBJ2-2	CASSIQGVGAGELFF
TRBV10-3	TRBJ2-2	CAISDLRLAGRGTGELFF
TRBV6-1	TRBJ2-3	CASSEILAAGTDTQYF
TRBV10-2	TRBJ2-3	CASRIRELLTDTQYF
TRBV7-2	TRBJ2-7	CASSLGRNYEQYF
TRBV7-9	TRBJ1-2	CASSLSAGDRGYTF
TRBV7-8	TRBJ2-7	CASSQDEGQGVDEQYF
TRBV4-1	TRBJ2-5	CASSQVSSLETQYF
TRBV10-3	TRBJ2-3	CAISGTYTSTDTQYF
TRBV7-6	TRBJ2-1	CASSLLAGAYNEQFF
TRBV2	TRBJ2-3	CASSTTDTQYF
TRBV28	TRBJ2-7	CASSFGAYEQYF
TRBV7-6	TRBJ2-7	CASSPRLTGFRDEQYF
TRBV18	TRBJ2-1	CASSPRTGADNEQFF
TRBV6-6	TRBJ2-7	CASRTGPAYEQYF
TRBV7-3	TRBJ2-1	CASSSQPGLGNEQFF
TRBV14	TRBJ2-7	CASSTDRAAYEQYF
TRBV11-2	TRBJ2-7	CASSLVGGQLASYEQYF
TRBV18	TRBJ1-4	CASSPESISEKLFF
TRBV29-1	TRBJ2-1	CSTTLTSESYNEQFF
TRBV5-6	TRBJ1-1	CASSLESFGAFF
TRBV6-1	TRBJ1-5	CASSGGRGAQHF
TRBV28	TRBJ1-5	CASSLKFRTVSQPQHF